These 27 T cell receptor beta chains came from one sample sequenced in a study of blood T cell repertoires in COVID-19. Sequencing used immunoSEQ multiplex PCR; TCRdb keeps in-frame clones, though not all of them. The data contain 200,000 to 250,000 clones, less than 90% of them singletons. Sequencing was done on a sample of peripheral blood. Every receptor here comes from a man aged 25 to 40 with active or convalescent COVID-19.

The rearrangement uses TRBV6-2 or TRBV6-3 and TRBJ2-2; 14 bases are shared with TRBD2. CDR1 is MNHEY and CDR2 is SVGEGT in the germline V gene. V lost 0 bases, J lost 4 bases, and 4 bases stayed unmatched. CDR3 length: 18 residues. CDR3 bases: TGTGCCAGCAGTTACTCCGGGACTAGCGGGAGATCCACCGGGGAGCTGTTTTTT. Translating it yields CASSYSGTSGRSTGELFF.

The genes are TRBV11-3 and TRBJ2-3; 8 bases are shared with TRBD1. The CDR3 consists of 14 residues. V lost 5 bases to trimming and J lost 4 bases; unmatched junction nucleotides: 5. Germline V gives CDR1 SGHNT, CDR2 YENEEA. The CDR3 protein is CASSPQGAADTQYF. The CDR3 DNA sequence: TGTGCCAGCAGCCCGCAGGGGGCCGCAGATACGCAGTATTTT.

The genes are TRBV6-5 and TRBJ2-7, with 12 bases aligning to TRBD2. CDR1 and CDR2 from the germline V gene are MNHEY and SVGAGI. After removal of 5 bases from V and 2 bases from J, the junction contained 4 bases not matched to a gene. The CDR3 runs to 15 residues. CDR3 sequence reads: CASSHLAGGTYEQYF. The CDR3 DNA is TGTGCCAGCAGTCACCTAGCGGGGGGGACCTACGAGCAGTACTTC.

This clone was counted only a few times. The chain combines TRBV6-8 with TRBJ2-2; maybe TRBD1 (5 bases). V was clipped by 4 bases and J by 3 bases, with 15 bases between them. Germline lookup yields CDR1 MNHGY and CDR2 SAAAGT. The CDR3 totals 16 residues. The CDR3 DNA follows: TGTGCCAGCAGTTCAAGGGGCGCGATGGACACCGGGGAGCTGTTTTTT. Protein product: CASSSRGAMDTGELFF.

This sequence joins TRBV6-6 and TRBJ2-2, with 12 bases aligning to TRBD2. The CDR3 has 20 amino acids. In germline, CDR1 is MNHNY, CDR2 SVGAGI (reference sequence). The V segment lost 5 bases and the J segment 2 bases; nucleotides outside the gene matches: 15. The CDR3 DNA reads as TGTGCCAGCAGTCCGCGACTAGCGGGGGCCATTTTCCTTAACACCGGGGAGCTGTTTTTT. It is translated as CASSPRLAGAIFLNTGELFF.

Written as DNA, the CDR3 is TGTGCCAGCAGCCAAGATCTGGCTTCTGGAAACACCATATATTTT. This encodes CASSQDLASGNTIYF. The chain has TRBV4-2 and TRBJ1-3; D uncertain. V was pared by 0 bases and J by 1 base, with 7 bases between. Germline V lookup: CDR1 LGHNA, CDR2 YNFKEQ. This CDR3 is 15 amino acids long.

CDR3 residues: CASSTTGQPQHF. The CDR3 coding sequence is TGTGCCAGCAGCACTACAGGGCAGCCCCAGCATTTT. This chain connects TRBV6-2 or TRBV6-3 to TRBJ1-5; D perhaps matches TRBD1 (6 bases). Germline V gene data show CDR1 as MNHEY and CDR2 as SVGEGT. The CDR3 loop spans 12 amino acids. The V gene lost 6 bases and the J gene lost 7 bases, with 10 bases spanning the gap.

This chain joins TRBV5-5 and TRBJ1-1; 8 bases align to TRBD1. CDR3 length: 14 residues. Germline values: CDR1 SGHKS, CDR2 YYEKEE (reference sequence). Trimming at V came to 3 bases and at J to 0 bases, leaving 1 base not matched to a gene. The CDR3 spells CASSWTGMNTEAFF. CDR3 nucleotides: TGTGCCAGCAGCTGGACAGGGATGAACACTGAAGCTTTCTTT. Drawing the rest from reference TRBV5-5 and TRBJ1-1, the complete variable domain is DAGVTQSPTHLIKTRGQQVTLRCSPISGHKSVSWYQQVLGQGPQFIFQYYEKEERGRGNFPDRFSARQFPNYSSELNVNALLLGDSALYLCASSWTGMNTEAFFGQGTRLTVV.

The chain employs TRBV2 and TRBJ2-1, with TRBD2 matching 8 bases. Trimming removed 7 bases from V and 5 bases from J; junction bases left unmatched: 7. CDR1 SNHLY and CDR2 FYNNEI come from the germline V gene. This CDR3 spans 14 amino acids. DNA of the CDR3: TGTGCCAGCAATAGCGGGACCCGGCACAATGAGCAGTTCTTC. Amino acid sequence: CASNSGTRHNEQFF.

The rearrangement links TRBV19 to TRBJ2-7, with D possibly TRBD1 on 6 matching bases. Germline V CDR1 and CDR2: LNHDA, SQIVND (reference sequence). V lost 5 bases to trimming and J lost 5 bases, with 22 bases between them. The CDR3 consists of 16 residues. CDR3 loop: CASSPGVAVPGDEQYF. The CDR3 DNA sequence: TGTGCCAGTAGTCCCGGGGTGGCGGTACCAGGGGACGAGCAGTACTTC.

The J gene is TRBJ2-5, the V gene TRBV19, with 8 bases matching TRBD2. The CDR3 totals 16 residues. Germline values: CDR1 LNHDA, CDR2 SQIVND (reference sequence). The junction had 9 bases not matched to a gene; V was cut back by 5 bases and J by 1 base. The CDR3 here is CASSPGGSPSQETQYF. CDR3 DNA: TGTGCCAGTAGTCCGGGGGGGAGTCCTTCCCAAGAGACCCAGTACTTC.

The J gene is TRBJ1-6, the V gene TRBV9; TRBD1 agrees at 9 bases. This CDR3 has 14 residues. From germline, CDR1 is SGDLS and CDR2 YYNGEE. Trimming cost V 5 bases and J 6 bases; bases outside gene matches: 3. The CDR3 sequence is CASSPGQGNSPLHF. CDR3 nucleotides: TGTGCCAGCAGTCCGGGACAGGGTAATTCACCCCTCCACTTT.

CDR3 nucleotides: TGTGCCAGCAGCTTGGGCGTCGGGACTAGCTTACAGACCCAGTACTTC. Encoded protein: CASSLGVGTSLQTQYF. This chain uses TRBV7-9 with TRBJ2-5; 9 bases fit TRBD2. This CDR3 has 16 residues. Germline-derived CDR1 and CDR2 are SEHNR and FQNEAQ (reference sequence). J lost 6 bases, V lost 3 bases, and 11 bases had no gene match.

The chain couples TRBV3-1 (or the pseudogene TRBV3-2) to TRBJ2-3; 7 bases agree with TRBD2. Per germline, CDR1 LGHDT and CDR2 YNNKEL (reference sequence). The CDR3 has 15 residues. J gave up 9 bases and V 0 bases, and 9 bases lay outside the gene matches. The CDR3 region has the DNA TGTGCCAGCAGCCAAGATCTCGCGGGAGTGGGGACGCAGTATTTT. Protein sequence: CASSQDLAGVGTQYF.

The chain has TRBV28 and TRBJ1-1, with 9 bases lining up with TRBD1. Germline values: CDR1 MDHEN, CDR2 SYDVKM. Trimming took 7 bases from V and 0 from J; bases not matched to a gene: 3. The CDR3 is made up of 14 amino acids. DNA of the CDR3: TGTGCCAGCACGGGGACAGGGCTGAACACTGAAGCTTTCTTT. Translated, it gives CASTGTGLNTEAFF.

The chain employs TRBV5-6 and TRBJ1-1, with D unresolved. CDR3 length: 15 residues. Deletions cut 3 bases from V and 3 bases from J, with 15 bases between. Germline CDR1 is SGHDT and CDR2 is YYEEEE. CDR3 DNA: TGTGCCAGCAGCTGGACCGGTGGCGGGGACACTGAAGCTTTCTTT. This encodes CASSWTGGGDTEAFF. The complete variable domain, with remaining parts taken from reference TRBV5-6 and TRBJ1-1, reads DAGVTQSPTHLIKTRGQQVTLRCSPKSGHDTVSWYQQALGQGPQFIFQYYEEEERQRGNFPDRFSGHQFPNYSSELNVNALLLGDSALYLCASSWTGGGDTEAFFGQGTRLTVV.

The chain joins TRBV7-6 to TRBJ1-2; D remains unclear. The CDR3 sequence is 17 residues long. Germline loops: CDR1 SGHVS, CDR2 FNYEAQ. With 1 base removed from V and 7 bases from J, the gap between germline ends came to 22 bases. The CDR3 loop is CASSLVVSGSLSSGYTF. CDR3 DNA sequence: TGTGCCAGCAGCTTAGTTGTATCGGGAAGCCTTAGTTCTGGCTACACCTTC.

CDR3 residues: CASRDTSGRTYNEQFF. The CDR3 nucleotides are TGTGCCAGCAGAGATACTAGCGGGAGGACGTATAATGAGCAGTTCTTC. The rearrangement joins TRBV7-2 to TRBJ2-1; 12 positions match TRBD2. The V gene's germline CDR1 is SGHTA and CDR2 FQGNSA. There are 16 residues in the CDR3. Unmatched junction bases numbered 10, after V lost 6 bases and J lost 7 bases.

The chain carries TRBV16 and TRBJ1-5, with a weak D call TRBD1 (6 bases). Germline CDR1 and CDR2: KGHSY and FQNENV. The V end was cut by 8 bases, the J end by 0 bases, with 11 bases between. The CDR3 spans 14 residues. The CDR3 sequence is CASVQGLSNQPQHF. CDR3 sequence (DNA): TGTGCCAGCGTACAGGGCCTTAGCAATCAGCCCCAGCATTTT.

About this clone: The limits of the CDR3 on the DNA are not certain, so only TCRdb's listed CDR3 is given. V is TRBV21-1 and J is TRBJ1-5. TRBV21-1 counts as a pseudogene. The CDR3 totals 16 residues, both ends included. The CDR3 sequence is CASSPGWGGGIGPQHF.

The chain combines TRBV5-5 with TRBJ1-4; D is ambiguous. The CDR3 loop spans 13 amino acids. CDR1 SGHKS and CDR2 YYEKEE come from the germline V gene (reference sequence). With 3 bases removed from V and 10 bases from J, the gap between germline ends came to 13 bases. CDR3 in DNA: TGTGCCAGCAGCTCGGCTAGTAGCGGAAAACTGTTTTTT. Translating gives CASSSASSGKLFF.

The chain uses TRBV4-3 and TRBJ2-7; D not resolved. The CDR3 length is 13 residues. Germline V lookup: CDR1 LGHNA, CDR2 YSLEER. Trimming stripped 0 bases from V and 8 bases from J, with 11 bases between. This CDR3 is CASSQDSELQQYF. The CDR3 coding sequence is TGCGCCAGCAGCCAAGATTCGGAGTTGCAGCAGTACTTC.

This clone came up once. V gene TRBV9 combines with J gene TRBJ2-7, with a tentative D call TRBD1 (5 bases). V was clipped by 5 bases and J by 0 bases, with 12 bases between them. CDR3 length: 14 residues. CDR1 and CDR2 (germline): SGDLS, YYNGEE. The CDR3 reads CASSAWGTSYEQYF. The CDR3 bases are TGTGCCAGCAGTGCCTGGGGCACCTCCTACGAGCAGTACTTC.

The chain recombines TRBV21-1 with TRBJ2-7; TRBD1 is the table's D call and was not checked against the DNA. TRBV21-1 represents a pseudogene. The CDR3 consists of 14 residues. The CDR3 loop is CASSKAGQLYEQYF. CDR3 coding DNA: TGTGCCAGCAGCAAAGCTGGACAGCTTTACGAGCAGTACTTC.

The V call is TRBV19, the J call TRBJ2-5, with D tentatively TRBD1 (6 bases). V lost 7 bases to trimming and J lost 1 base, with 16 bases between them. The CDR3 totals 15 residues. Germline loops: CDR1 LNHDA, CDR2 SQIVND (reference sequence). CDR3 loop: CASTPQGHRQETQYF. CDR3 nucleotide sequence: TGTGCCAGTACCCCACAGGGCCATCGCCAAGAGACCCAGTACTTC. The entire variable domain, with the rest obtained from reference TRBV19 and TRBJ2-5, is as follows: DGGITQSPKYLFRKEGQNVTLSCEQNLNHDAMYWYRQDPGQGLRLIYYSQIVNDFQKGDIAEGYSVSREKKESFPLTVTSAQKNPTAFYLCASTPQGHRQETQYFGPGTRLLVL.

This clone has just one count. This chain links TRBV4-3 with TRBJ1-2; D perhaps matches TRBD1 (6 bases). Germline V gives CDR1 LGHNA, CDR2 YSLEER. The length of the CDR3 is 15 residues. V dropped 4 bases and J dropped 1 base, with 13 bases sitting between them. CDR3: CASSPRQDLNYGYTF. For the CDR3, the DNA is TGCGCCAGCAGCCCAAGACAGGACCTTAACTATGGCTACACCTTC.

This clone appeared once. V and J are TRBV18 and TRBJ1-3, with 10 nucleotides matching TRBD1. Trimming took 4 bases from V and 4 from J; bases not matched to a gene: 4. From germline, CDR1 is KGHSH and CDR2 LQKENI. The CDR3 loop spans 15 amino acids. CDR3 amino acids: CASSLGTGEGNTIYF. The CDR3 DNA is TGTGCCAGCTCACTGGGGACAGGGGAAGGAAACACCATATATTTT.